This TCR beta chain was found in a study of response to subunit inactivated influenza vaccine. The study, taken as a whole, reports: Only a handful of new T cells, the authors suggested, are recruited with each seasonal influenza vaccination.

TCRdb re-called the RT-PCR reads with MiXCR, one entry per CDR3 protein. The table shows more than 700,000 distinct CDR3 sequences, with around 21% occurring only once. Trimming removed 1 base from V and 4 bases from J; junction bases left unmatched: 8. CDR3 length equals 17 residues. Germline CDR1 and CDR2: MNHEY and SVGAGI. Worth noting for this clonotype: The antigen is not known.

The source was PBMCs from blood, collected about 5 days after vaccination. This TCR was sampled from a man aged 50 to 60 who received an inactivated influenza vaccine. The rearrangement links TRBV6-5 to TRBJ2-2; TRBD2 matches at 8 bases. The CDR3 DNA reads TGTGCCAGCAGTTACTTCCCAGCGGGGGACCCCACCGGGGAGCTGTTTTTT. It yields the protein CASSYFPAGDPTGELFF.